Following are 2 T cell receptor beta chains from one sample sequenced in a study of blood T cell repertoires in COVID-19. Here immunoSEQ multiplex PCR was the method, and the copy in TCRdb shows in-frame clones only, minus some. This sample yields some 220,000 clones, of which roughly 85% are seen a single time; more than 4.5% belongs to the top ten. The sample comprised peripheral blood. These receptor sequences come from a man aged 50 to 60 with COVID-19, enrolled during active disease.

CDR3 DNA: TGTGCCTGGACGTGGGCCTCAAACACCGGGGAGCTGTTTTTT. Translating it yields CAWTWASNTGELFF. The chain recombines TRBV30 with TRBJ2-2; D remains ambiguous. V lost 4 bases and J 2 bases, leaving 11 bases between the germline ends. The CDR3 totals 14 residues. Germline CDR1 GTSNPN, CDR2 SVGIG (reference sequence).

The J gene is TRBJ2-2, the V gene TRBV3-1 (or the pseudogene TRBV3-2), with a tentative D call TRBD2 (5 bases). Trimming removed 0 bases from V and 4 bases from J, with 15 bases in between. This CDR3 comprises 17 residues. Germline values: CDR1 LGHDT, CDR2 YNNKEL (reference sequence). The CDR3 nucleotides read TGTGCCAGCAGCCAAGAACTCCGGGGTACGGTCACCGGGGAGCTGTTTTTT. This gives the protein CASSQELRGTVTGELFF.